These 2 T cell receptor beta chains were sequenced from one sample in a study of blood T cell repertoires in COVID-19. Assay: immunoSEQ multiplex PCR; the TCRdb copy retains only in-frame clones and omits some. The sample holds around 270,000 clones; under 85% are singletons and the top ten take 0.87%. Source material: peripheral blood. The receptors were sampled from a human donor with COVID-19, enrolled during active disease. The donor label of this sample is uncertain.

The chain combines TRBV7-3 with TRBJ2-2; the match to TRBD1 covers 7 bases. Germline V gene sequence: CDR1 SGHTA, CDR2 FQGTGA. CDR3 length: 16 residues. Unmatched junction bases numbered 7, after V lost 5 bases and J lost 1 base. The CDR3 bases are TGTGCCAGCAGCACCCGGCGGACAGGGAACACCGGGGAGCTGTTTTTT. Protein sequence: CASSTRRTGNTGELFF.

This clone occurred a few times. CDR3 nucleotide sequence: TGTGCCAGCAGCCCCGAGGGGGCCCAAAGCACTGAAGCTTTCTTT. Residues: CASSPEGAQSTEAFF. This chain joins TRBV9 and TRBJ1-1; TRBD1 matches 7 bases. The CDR3 is 15 amino acids. The junction had 10 bases not matched to a gene; V was cut back by 4 bases and J by 4 bases. CDR1 and CDR2 from the germline V gene are SGDLS and YYNGEE.